This T cell receptor (beta chain) came from a study of shared clonotypes between healthy human individuals. Study-level information: Contributing individuals were a couple of females and three males aged 18 to 49. Study-wide results and limits: Having only a few donors restricted how much genetic and exposure-history diversity was captured.

The CDR3 contains 17 residues. In germline, CDR1 is ENHRY, CDR2 SYGVKD. The V end was cut by 0 bases, the J end by 5 bases, with 17 bases between. Every subset had its genomic DNA shared out evenly among several immunoSEQ plates. The protocol was immunoSEQ multiplex PCR, while the TCRdb copy is restricted to in-frame clones and leaves out a portion. The sample lists over 2 million clones, roughly 95% seen once, with 0.13% in the top ten. A remark on this clone: What it binds is unknown.

The sequenced material came from naive CD4+ T cells sorted from blood. The subset here: CD45RA+ positively selected. The V gene is TRBV10-3, the J gene TRBJ1-5; the D is unclear. The receptor was isolated from a man younger than 35 in good health. The CDR3 DNA is TGTGCCATCAGTGAGTCGTTGAGTAAGGGCCCCGATCAGCCCCAGCATTTT. The encoded protein is CAISESLSKGPDQPQHF.